The clone carrying this T cell receptor beta chain was counted a few times. These data originate in a study of blood T cell repertoires in COVID-19. Study-level information: COVID-19 samples collected from the United States, Italy and Spain covered acute and convalescent phases. The cDNA or gDNA used as material had been derived from T cells, B-cell-depleted T cells, or PBMCs.

Original processing notes: Amplification with reference gene primers provided the estimates of nucleated cell counts. Assay used: immunoSEQ multiplex PCR; TCRdb lists only in-frame clones, some missing. The DNA gave D and trimming, while V, J and clone size come from that table. Of hundreds of thousands of clones in the sample, 86% were seen once. Germline V CDR1 and CDR2: LNHDA, SQIVND (reference sequence). The V end lost 5 bases, the J end lost 3 bases, and 14 bases lay between the germline ends. The CDR3 sequence is 15 residues long. Sequencing was carried out using peripheral blood. This chain links TRBV19 with TRBJ2-1; a possible D gene is TRBD2 (6 bases). The origin of this receptor is a young woman who had recovered from COVID-19. CDR3 loop: CASSAGRSHYNEQFF. The DNA of the CDR3 is TGTGCCAGTAGTGCGGGGCGCTCTCACTACAATGAGCAGTTCTTC.